This passage covers 30 T cell receptor beta chains from one sample sequenced in a study of T cells in Graves' hyperthyroidism and ophthalmopathy. TCR beta CDR3 regions were amplified from RNA. The HTBI set primed first-round TCR CDR3 RT-PCR. TCRdb passed the multiplex PCR reads through MiXCR, listing each CDR3 protein once. This table has about 540,000 distinct CDR3 sequences, 46% appearing once. Sequencing was done on a sample of peripheral blood or thyroid tissue (not recorded which). Receptors were obtained from a woman aged 18 to 35 with Graves' hyperthyroidism.

Only a few counts were recorded for this clonotype. CDR3: CATRQGSRYEQYF. The CDR3 DNA follows: TGTGCCACCAGACAGGGGTCGCGGTACGAGCAGTACTTC. This sequence joins TRBV10-3 and TRBJ2-7; 8 bases agree with TRBD1. CDR1 is ENHRY, CDR2 SYGVKD, per germline. Trimming at V came to 10 bases and at J to 4 bases, leaving 9 bases not matched to a gene. The CDR3 covers 13 residues.

This clonotype was counted only a few times. This chain joins TRBV9 and TRBJ1-5; no clear D. CDR1 and CDR2 (germline): SGDLS, YYNGEE. V lost 2 bases, J lost 9 bases, and 18 bases lay in between. This CDR3 spans 15 amino acids. CDR3 in DNA: TGTGCCAGCAGCGTCTCACCGTTGGGAGAGGGGCCCCAGCATTTT. Translating gives CASSVSPLGEGPQHF.

This clonotype appeared a few times. The chain recombines TRBV24-1 with TRBJ1-5; no clear D. Germline V CDR1 and CDR2: KGHDR, SFDVKD. The CDR3 totals 14 residues. V lost 5 bases and J lost 3, with 10 bases in between. The CDR3 loop is CATSVVLHNQPQHF. As DNA, the CDR3 is TGTGCCACCAGTGTCGTACTTCACAATCAGCCCCAGCATTTT.

The sample holds many counts of this clonotype. The CDR3: CASSATGRSYTF. CDR3 coding DNA: TGTGCCAGCAGCGCGACAGGGCGAAGCTACACCTTC. This rearrangement joins TRBV7-9 to TRBJ1-2, with 7 bases lining up with TRBD1. Germline CDR1 is SEHNR and CDR2 is FQNEAQ (reference sequence). V gave up 5 bases and J gave up 9 bases; unmatched junction bases: 6. The CDR3 totals 12 residues.

On this clonotype itself: Relative to the germline gene, one junction end is altered; a read error may explain this. This rearrangement joins TRBV24-1 to TRBJ2-7; D remains unclear. There are 15 residues in the CDR3. Germline CDR1 and CDR2: KGHDR and SFDVKD. The CDR3 bases are TGTGCCAGCAGTTTATGGGCCGACACTGTGGCGGAGCAGTACTTC. As protein: CASSLWADTVAEQYF.

This rearrangement joins TRBV19 to TRBJ2-2; the D is unclear. The CDR3 sequence is 14 residues long. V gave up 3 bases and J gave up 8 bases, with 13 bases separating them. Germline V CDR1 and CDR2: LNHDA, SQIVND (reference sequence). The CDR3 sequence: CASSMDPLEGELFF. For the CDR3, the DNA is TGTGCCAGTAGTATGGACCCCTTGGAGGGGGAGCTGTTTTTT.

V and J are TRBV24-1 and TRBJ1-2; tentative D call: TRBD1 (5 bases). The V and J ends lost 10 bases and 2 bases respectively, with 13 bases between them. The CDR3 has 13 residues. CDR1 and CDR2 from the germline V gene are KGHDR and SFDVKD. Here the CDR3 DNA reads TGTGCCACGGGGCACAGGATAAACTATGGCTACACCTTC. It is translated as CATGHRINYGYTF.

This chain connects TRBV7-6 to TRBJ2-5; D uncertain. The CDR3 length is 16 residues. Trimming shortened V by 5 bases and J by 2 bases, and 18 bases separated the two germline ends. CDR1 is SGHVS, CDR2 FNYEAQ, per germline. Here the CDR3 reads CASSPDLAEPQETQYF. CDR3 in DNA: TGTGCCAGCAGCCCAGATCTTGCGGAGCCTCAAGAGACCCAGTACTTC.

The rearrangement uses TRBV25-1 and TRBJ2-7; weak D call: TRBD1 (6 bases). Germline V gives CDR1 MGHDK, CDR2 SYGVNS. CDR3 length: 14 residues. V was shortened by 6 bases and J by 7 bases, with 19 bases between the two germline ends. Written as DNA, the CDR3 is TGTGCCAGCAGCAGCAGGGGATGGGACAATGAGCAGTACTTC. Translated: CASSSRGWDNEQYF.

This clonotype has only a few counts. The rearrangement uses TRBV7-2 and TRBJ1-5, with D possibly matching TRBD1 (6 bases). CDR3 length: 18 amino acids. V dropped 1 base and J dropped 3 bases, with 19 bases sitting between them. Per germline, CDR1 SGHTA and CDR2 FQGNSA. The CDR3, as DNA: TGTGCCAGCAGCTTAGGGGGAGACAGGCTGAATATCAATCAGCCCCAGCATTTT. Translated: CASSLGGDRLNINQPQHF.

This clonotype was recorded only once. V gene TRBV19 combines with J gene TRBJ1-2; D unresolved. Trimming pared 10 bases from V and 4 bases from J, leaving 19 bases between. The CDR3 spans 14 residues. CDR1 is LNHDA, CDR2 SQIVND, per germline (reference sequence). This CDR3 reads CAISESKAVYGYTF. CDR3 DNA: TGTGCCATCAGTGAGTCGAAGGCAGTCTATGGCTACACCTTC.

The rearrangement uses TRBV7-9 and TRBJ2-2; 7 bases fit TRBD1. From germline, CDR1 is SEHNR and CDR2 FQNEAQ (reference sequence). The CDR3 has 15 amino acids. With 5 bases clipped from V and 4 bases from J, the junction kept 7 bases outside the gene matches. The chain's CDR3 is CASSRTGPSTGELFF. The CDR3 coding sequence is TGTGCCAGCAGCAGGACAGGCCCGAGCACCGGGGAGCTGTTTTTT.

A note on this clonotype: The junction does not match germline at one end; this may be a read error. The rearrangement joins TRBV7-9 to TRBJ1-1; 8 bases are shared with TRBD1. Germline CDR1 and CDR2: SEHNR and FQNEAQ (reference sequence). The CDR3 sequence is 16 residues long. The CDR3 bases are TGTGCCAGCAGCGTCGGACAGGGTGGTATGGACACTGATGCTTTCTTT. Translating gives CASSVGQGGMDTDAFF.

This rearrangement joins TRBV2 to TRBJ1-5; D is uncertain. V lost 7 bases, J lost 4 bases, and 2 bases lay in between. The CDR3 contains 10 residues. CDR1 is SNHLY and CDR2 is FYNNEI in the germline V gene. CDR3 DNA: TGTGCCAGCAAAAATCAGCCCCAGCATTTT. Its protein product is CASKNQPQHF.

This clonotype appeared once. This chain connects TRBV7-9 to TRBJ1-4, with a possible D match to TRBD1 (6 bases). This CDR3 is built from 14 residues. CDR1 and CDR2 (germline): SEHNR, FQNEAQ (reference sequence). V lost 6 bases and J lost 8, with 16 bases in between. The CDR3 DNA reads as TGTGCCAGCAGTTCCGAGACAGGAGGAGAAAAACTGTTTTTT. This encodes CASSSETGGEKLFF.

The chain carries TRBV24-1 and TRBJ1-2; 8 positions agree with TRBD1. Germline lookup yields CDR1 KGHDR and CDR2 SFDVKD. V was clipped by 5 bases and J by 5 bases; unmatched bases: 6. The CDR3 has 14 amino acids. The chain's CDR3 is CATSAPDRVYGYTF. The CDR3 DNA sequence: TGTGCCACCAGTGCCCCGGACAGGGTATATGGCTACACCTTC.

The rearrangement links TRBV15 to TRBJ2-2; D ambiguous. The germline V gene encodes CDR1 LNHNV and CDR2 YYDKDF (reference sequence). The CDR3 is 14 amino acids. Trimming left V 0 bases short and J 8 bases short, with 10 bases between. The CDR3 DNA sequence: TGTGCCACCAGCAGAGATCCGGGCCTGGGGGAGCTGTTTTTT. Its translation: CATSRDPGLGELFF.

To note about this clonotype: A read error may be the cause here, since a much bigger clone is one base away. The chain uses TRBV10-3 and TRBJ2-7; 11 nucleotides align to TRBD2. CDR3 size: 13 residues. Germline V gene lookup returns CDR1 ENHRY and CDR2 SYGVKD. V lost 6 bases to trimming and J lost 6 bases; unmatched junction nucleotides: 4. The CDR3 DNA reads TGTGCCATCAGGACTAGCGGGGAAAGCGAGCAGTACTTC. Its protein product is CAIRTSGESEQYF.

V usage is TRBV4-1 and J usage is TRBJ2-7, with D perhaps assigned TRBD1 or TRBD2 (5 bases each). The CDR3 is 13 residues long. Trimming shortened V by 1 base and J by 6 bases, and 10 bases separated the two germline ends. From germline, CDR1 is MGHRA and CDR2 YSYEKL. CDR3 DNA: TGCGCCAGCAGCCAAGTCGGGGCGTCCGAGCAGTACTTC. Translation: CASSQVGASEQYF.

This clonotype was counted many times. CDR3 amino acids: CASSLMAAGNTIYF. In nucleotides, the CDR3 is TGCGCCAGCAGCTTGATGGCAGCTGGAAACACCATATATTTT. The rearrangement links TRBV5-1 to TRBJ1-3, with D hard to call. CDR1 and CDR2 from the germline V gene are SGHRS and YFSETQ. The germline V and J ends were trimmed by 1 base and 2 bases, with 7 bases remaining between them. The CDR3 length is 14 residues.

This clonotype was observed once. This may be a read error: a much more frequent sequence differs by one nucleotide. This is likely a read error, given that the CDR3 carries no conserved phenylalanine or tryptophan at its end. The limits of the CDR3 on the DNA are not certain, so only TCRdb's listed CDR3 is given. The chain recombines TRBV6-1 with TRBJ1-1; TRBD1 is the table's D call and was not checked against the DNA. Counting both end residues, the CDR3 totals 13 amino acids. Looked up from germline, CDR1 is MNHNS and CDR2 is SASEGT. The CDR3 loop reads CASSPTGGGGTFL.

A word on this clonotype: A much larger clonotype is one base distant, so this may be a read error. The CDR3 does not end in the conserved phenylalanine or tryptophan, so this is likely a read error. The genes are TRBV2 and TRBJ1-2; a weak D match, TRBD1 (6 bases). CDR1 and CDR2 from the germline V gene are SNHLY and FYNNEI. The CDR3 loop spans 13 amino acids. Trimming took 2 bases from V and 7 from J, leaving 11 bases between them. CDR3 residues: CASSESRGGGYTL. The CDR3 DNA reads TGTGCCAGCAGTGAATCCAGGGGAGGTGGCTACACCCTC.

V usage is TRBV7-9 and J usage is TRBJ1-1; D call uncertain. This CDR3 is built from 16 residues. CDR1 is SEHNR and CDR2 is FQNEAQ in the germline V gene (reference sequence). The ends were cut back, 5 bases at V and 0 bases at J, with 16 bases in the middle. The CDR3 spells CASSRELNHLNTEAFF. DNA of the CDR3: TGTGCCAGCAGCCGGGAGCTTAACCATTTGAACACTGAAGCTTTCTTT.

V is TRBV7-9 and J is TRBJ2-7; 12 bases are a match to TRBD1. The CDR3 length is 15 residues. Looked up from germline, CDR1 is SEHNR and CDR2 is FQNEAQ (reference sequence). J was trimmed by 5 bases and V by 4 bases; bases with no gene match: 6. The CDR3 DNA reads TGTGCCAGCAGCTCACAGGGGACAGGGGGCGACGAGCAGTACTTC. Translation gives CASSSQGTGGDEQYF. The variable domain in full, with the rest retrieved from reference TRBV7-9 and TRBJ2-7, is DTGVSQNPRHKITKRGQNVTFRCDPISEHNRLYWYRQTLGQGPEFLTYFQNEAQLEKSRLLSDRFSAERPKGSFSTLEIQRTEQGDSAMYLCASSSQGTGGDEQYFGPGTRLTVT.

The chain joins TRBV7-2 to TRBJ2-7; D not resolved. CDR3 length: 14 amino acids. V lost 8 bases and J lost 0, with 14 bases in between. Germline-derived CDR1 and CDR2 are SGHTA and FQGNSA. Here the CDR3 DNA reads TGTGCCAGCGGAGTAACCCAACTCTCCTACGAGCAGTACTTC. Translating gives CASGVTQLSYEQYF.

This clonotype has just a few counts. V and J are TRBV5-1 and TRBJ1-1; the D is unclear. This CDR3 region has 13 residues. With 1 base removed from V and 3 bases from J, the gap between germline ends came to 7 bases. Per germline, CDR1 SGHRS and CDR2 YFSETQ. The CDR3 spells CASSLNLDTEAFF. The CDR3 bases are TGCGCCAGCAGCTTGAATTTGGACACTGAAGCTTTCTTT. The full variable domain, with the rest looked up from reference TRBV5-1 and TRBJ1-1, is KAGVTQTPRYLIKTRGQQVTLSCSPISGHRSVSWYQQTPGQGLQFLFEYFSETQRNKGNFPGRFSGRQFSNSRSEMNVSTLELGDSALYLCASSLNLDTEAFFGQGTRLTVV.

This clonotype was observed a few times. A junction end diverges from the germline sequence, so it may reflect a read error. The chain has TRBV10-3 and TRBJ2-5; the D is unclear. Germline V gives CDR1 ENHRY, CDR2 SYGVKD. This CDR3 has 13 amino acids. The CDR3, as DNA: TGTGCCAGCAGTCCCCAGGTGACAGAGACCCAGTACTTC. Its translation: CASSPQVTETQYF.

This clonotype is medium-sized. The chain combines TRBV9 with TRBJ1-6; 8 bases agree with TRBD1. Germline V gives CDR1 SGDLS, CDR2 YYNGEE. V lost 5 bases and J lost 6; bases outside the gene matches: 4. The CDR3 extends over 14 amino acids. The CDR3 region is CASSVGQGNSPLHF. The CDR3 region has the DNA TGTGCCAGCAGTGTCGGACAGGGTAATTCACCCCTCCACTTT. Full variable domain (missing parts from reference TRBV9 and TRBJ1-6): DSGVTQTPKHLITATGQRVTLRCSPRSGDLSVYWYQQSLDQGLQFLIQYYNGEERAKGNILERFSAQQFPDLHSELNLSSLELGDSALYFCASSVGQGNSPLHFGNGTRLTVT.

The CDR3 spells CASSLREGYETQYF. CDR3 bases: TGCGCCAGCAGCTTGAGGGAAGGATACGAGACCCAGTACTTC. The chain joins TRBV5-1 to TRBJ2-5; the D is unclear. Germline V lookup: CDR1 SGHRS, CDR2 YFSETQ. This CDR3 is built from 14 residues. V was trimmed by 1 base and J by 5 bases, leaving 12 bases between them.

The V call is TRBV7-9, the J call TRBJ2-7; D might be TRBD1 (5 bases). This CDR3 has 15 amino acids. Trimming cost V 4 bases and J 0 bases, with 13 bases left between them. Germline CDR1 and CDR2: SEHNR and FQNEAQ (reference sequence). The DNA of the CDR3 is TGTGCCAGCAGCTGGGGCCGAACGAGCTCCTACGAGCAGTACTTC. Translating gives CASSWGRTSSYEQYF. Full variable domain (rest looked up from reference TRBV7-9 and TRBJ2-7): DTGVSQNPRHKITKRGQNVTFRCDPISEHNRLYWYRQTLGQGPEFLTYFQNEAQLEKSRLLSDRFSAERPKGSFSTLEIQRTEQGDSAMYLCASSWGRTSSYEQYFGPGTRLTVT.